The 8 T cell receptor beta chains presented below share a single source sample, sequenced in a study of blood T cell repertoires in COVID-19 (dated by TCRdb to 2020 to 2021). The library was obtained by the immunoSEQ multiplex PCR assay. TCRdb holds this immuneACCESS table with in-frame rearrangements only. Some clones are missing; in checked studies, unresolved V genes explain under half, and the rest has no known cause. The sample data list 45,000 or so clones, and over 85% of these were observed just once. The ten largest clones take up 13% of the sample. The sample taken for sequencing was peripheral blood. The receptors were sampled from a man older than 75 with acute or convalescent COVID-19.

The V call is TRBV4-1, the J call TRBJ1-2; D is ambiguous. The V and J ends lost 0 bases and 4 bases respectively, with 15 bases between them. This CDR3 is 16 amino acids long. Germline V gene data show CDR1 as MGHRA and CDR2 as YSYEKL. CDR3 region: CASSQERQKPFYGYTF. CDR3 in DNA: TGCGCCAGCAGCCAAGAACGACAAAAGCCCTTCTATGGCTACACCTTC.

This sequence joins TRBV6-5 and TRBJ1-3, with D perhaps matching TRBD1 (6 bases). Germline CDR1 MNHEY, CDR2 SVGAGI. Between the trimmed V and J ends, which lost 5 bases and 5 bases, there was a span of 16 bases. The CDR3 is 15 residues long. The CDR3 protein is CASSPETGRRNTIYF. CDR3 coding DNA: TGTGCCAGCAGTCCCGAAACAGGGCGCCGAAACACCATATATTTT.

To note about this clone: The CDR3 end shows no conserved phenylalanine or tryptophan, and so a read error is likely. The chain links TRBV5-1 to TRBJ1-2, with a tentative D call TRBD1 (6 bases). CDR3 length: 15 amino acids. Germline assignment: CDR1 SGHRS and CDR2 YFSETQ. V was clipped by 0 bases and J by 4 bases, with 13 bases between them. The CDR3 region is CASSLALGQSYGYTL. DNA of the CDR3: TGCGCCAGCAGCTTGGCTCTAGGACAGAGCTATGGCTACACCCTC.

The chain combines TRBV2 with TRBJ2-3; 13 bases map to TRBD2. Germline V gene data show CDR1 as SNHLY and CDR2 as FYNNEI. CDR3 length: 16 residues. V lost 8 bases, J lost 0 bases, and 5 bases stayed unmatched. CDR3 protein: CASRLAGGASTDTQYF. The CDR3 DNA sequence: TGTGCCAGCCGACTAGCGGGGGGCGCTAGCACAGATACGCAGTATTTT.

The chain is built from TRBV6-2 or TRBV6-3 and TRBJ1-5; weak D call: TRBD1 (5 bases). The germline V gene has CDR1 MNHEY and CDR2 SVGEGT. Trimming took off 5 bases at V and 3 bases at J, with 14 bases between the two ends. The CDR3 loop spans 15 amino acids. The CDR3 coding sequence is TGTGCCAGCAGTCTCCGACCGGGGGACAATCAGCCCCAGCATTTT. This encodes CASSLRPGDNQPQHF.

This clone was recorded a few times. This chain joins TRBV5-1 and TRBJ2-3; 10 bases are a match to TRBD1. Looked up from germline, CDR1 is SGHRS and CDR2 is YFSETQ. V was pared by 6 bases and J by 5 bases, with 6 bases of the junction left unmatched. The CDR3 has 14 amino acids. CDR3 nucleotides: TGCGCCAGCACCAAAGGACAGGGGGGAGATACGCAGTATTTT. This translates into CASTKGQGGDTQYF. The full variable domain, its missing parts supplied by reference TRBV5-1 and TRBJ2-3, is KAGVTQTPRYLIKTRGQQVTLSCSPISGHRSVSWYQQTPGQGLQFLFEYFSETQRNKGNFPGRFSGRQFSNSRSEMNVSTLELGDSALYLCASTKGQGGDTQYFGPGTRLTVL.

The rearrangement joins TRBV7-8 to TRBJ2-5; the D gene is possibly TRBD2 (7 bases). Germline lookup yields CDR1 SGHVS and CDR2 FQNEAQ. The CDR3 spans 14 residues. V shed 3 bases and J shed 5 bases, with 13 bases lying between them. The CDR3 coding sequence is TGTGCCAGCAGCTTCACGGGGGGCTCGGAGACCCAGTACTTC. This gives the protein CASSFTGGSETQYF.

The chain combines TRBV6-5 with TRBJ1-5, with D perhaps matching TRBD1 (6 bases). The CDR3 is made up of 13 amino acids. The germline CDR1 and CDR2 sequences are MNHEY and SVGAGI. V gave up 6 bases and J gave up 5 bases, with 11 bases separating them. CDR3 region: CASSSNRDQPQHF. The CDR3 DNA sequence: TGTGCCAGCAGCTCCAACAGGGATCAGCCCCAGCATTTT.